The source of this T cell receptor (beta chain) is a study of PD-1 blockade in mismatch repair-deficient tumors. Regarding the study as a whole: Tumor-resident clones, often absent from pretreatment blood, expanded after pembrolizumab and then contracted.

Every patient had mismatch repair deficiency by PCR or immunohistochemistry. A few pembrolizumab responders had their TCRs sequenced. This table comes from immunoSEQ multiplex PCR, and its TCRdb copy is limited to in-frame clones, with some not included. The sample shows over 75,000 clones, roughly 80% of them seen only once. Of note for this clone: The antigen remains undetermined.

This receptor was identified in an adult with mismatch repair-deficient cancer. This sample comprised peripheral blood, obtained 12 weeks after starting pembrolizumab.

CDR3 sequence (DNA): TGTGCCAGCAGTGATCTAAGCAGTTTTTCCTACGAGCAGTACTTC. Its protein is CASSDLSSFSYEQYF. This rearrangement joins TRBV11-2 to TRBJ2-7, with unresolved D. Between the trimmed V and J ends, which lost 6 bases and 1 base, there was a span of 16 bases. CDR1 is SGHAT and CDR2 is FQNNGV in the germline V gene. The CDR3 has 15 amino acids.